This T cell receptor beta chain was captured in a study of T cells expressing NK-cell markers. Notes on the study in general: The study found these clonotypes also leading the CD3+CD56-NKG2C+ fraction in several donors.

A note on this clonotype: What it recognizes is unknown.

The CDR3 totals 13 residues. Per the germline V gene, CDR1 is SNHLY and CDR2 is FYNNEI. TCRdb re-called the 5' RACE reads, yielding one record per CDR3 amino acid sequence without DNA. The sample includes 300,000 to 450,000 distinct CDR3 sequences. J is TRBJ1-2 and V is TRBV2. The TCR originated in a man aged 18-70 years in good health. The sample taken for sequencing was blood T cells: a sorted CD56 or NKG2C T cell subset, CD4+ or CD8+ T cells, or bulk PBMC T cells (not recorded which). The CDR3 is CASSTGRYYGYTF.